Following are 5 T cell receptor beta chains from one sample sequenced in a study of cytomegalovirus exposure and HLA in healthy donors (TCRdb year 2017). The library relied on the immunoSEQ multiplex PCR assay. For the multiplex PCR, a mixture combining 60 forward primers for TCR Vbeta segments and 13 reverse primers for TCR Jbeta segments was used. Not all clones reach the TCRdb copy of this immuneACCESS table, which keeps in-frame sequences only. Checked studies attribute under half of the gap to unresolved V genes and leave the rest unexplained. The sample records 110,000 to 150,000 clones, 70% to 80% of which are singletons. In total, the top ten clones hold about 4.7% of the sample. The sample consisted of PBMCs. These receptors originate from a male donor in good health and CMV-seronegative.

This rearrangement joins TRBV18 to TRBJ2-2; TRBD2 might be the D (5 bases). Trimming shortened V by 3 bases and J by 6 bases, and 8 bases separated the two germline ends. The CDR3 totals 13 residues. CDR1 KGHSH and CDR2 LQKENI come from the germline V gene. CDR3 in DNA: TGTGCCAGCTCACCCGCGGGTGCCGGGGAGCTGTTTTTT. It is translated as CASSPAGAGELFF.

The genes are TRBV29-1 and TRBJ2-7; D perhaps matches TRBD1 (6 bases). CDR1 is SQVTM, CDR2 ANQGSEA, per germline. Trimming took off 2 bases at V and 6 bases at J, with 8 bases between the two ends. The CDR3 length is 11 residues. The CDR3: CSVELGGEQYF. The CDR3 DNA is TGCAGCGTTGAATTAGGGGGCGAGCAGTACTTC.

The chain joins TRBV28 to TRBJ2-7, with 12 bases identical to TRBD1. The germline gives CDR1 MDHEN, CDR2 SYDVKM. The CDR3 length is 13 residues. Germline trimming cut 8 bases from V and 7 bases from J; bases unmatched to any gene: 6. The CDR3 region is CASGGTGGWEQYF. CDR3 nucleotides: TGTGCCAGCGGGGGGACAGGGGGCTGGGAGCAGTACTTC.

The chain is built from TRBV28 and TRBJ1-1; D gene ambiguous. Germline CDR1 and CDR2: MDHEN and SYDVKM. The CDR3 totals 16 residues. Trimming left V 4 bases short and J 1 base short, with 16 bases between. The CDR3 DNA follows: TGTGCCAGCAGTTCATTTCGGGAGTATCGGAACACTGAAGCTTTCTTT. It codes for CASSSFREYRNTEAFF.

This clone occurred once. CDR3 bases: TGTGCCAGCAGCTTGTGGGGGACAGGGGGTTACGAGCAGTACTTC. Amino acids: CASSLWGTGGYEQYF. The chain is built from TRBV7-2 and TRBJ2-7, with 11 bases fitting TRBD1. J was trimmed by 4 bases and V by 3 bases; bases with no gene match: 5. This CDR3 comprises 15 residues. Germline V lookup: CDR1 SGHTA, CDR2 FQGNSA.